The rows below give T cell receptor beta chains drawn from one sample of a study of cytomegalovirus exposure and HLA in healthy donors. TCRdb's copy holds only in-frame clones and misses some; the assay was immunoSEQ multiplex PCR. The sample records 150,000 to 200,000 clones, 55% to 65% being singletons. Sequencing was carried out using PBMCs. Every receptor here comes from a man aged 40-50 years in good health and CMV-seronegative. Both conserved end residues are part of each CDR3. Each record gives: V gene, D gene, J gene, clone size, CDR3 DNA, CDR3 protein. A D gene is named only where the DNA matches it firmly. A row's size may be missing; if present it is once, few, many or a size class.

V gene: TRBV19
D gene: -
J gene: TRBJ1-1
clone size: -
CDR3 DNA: TGTGCCAGTAGTAGACCCCGGGACACGAGCAACACTGAAGCTTTCTTT
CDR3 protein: CASSRPRDTSNTEAFF

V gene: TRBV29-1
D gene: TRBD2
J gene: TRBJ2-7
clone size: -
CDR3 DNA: TGCAGCGTTGAGCAAACTAGCGGGACCGAGCAGTACTTC
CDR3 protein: CSVEQTSGTEQYF

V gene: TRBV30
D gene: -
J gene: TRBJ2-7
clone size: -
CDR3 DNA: TGTGCCTGGAGTGCTGATAACACGCCGGGGTACGAGCAGTACTTC
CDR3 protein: CAWSADNTPGYEQYF

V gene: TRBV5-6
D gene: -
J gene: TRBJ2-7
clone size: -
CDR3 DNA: TGTGCCAGCAGCCGAATGACAGCTCCTGCCTCCTACGAGCAGTACTTC
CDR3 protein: CASSRMTAPASYEQYF

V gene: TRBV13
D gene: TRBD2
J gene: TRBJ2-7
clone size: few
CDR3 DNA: TGTGCCAGCAGTCATCTAGCGGGGCACGAGCAGTACTTC
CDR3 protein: CASSHLAGHEQYF

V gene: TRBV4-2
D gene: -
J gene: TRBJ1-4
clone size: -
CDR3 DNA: TGTGCCAGCAGCCAAGACGGGGAACCCGGAACAACTAAACTGTTTTTT
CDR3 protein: CASSQDGEPGTTKLFF

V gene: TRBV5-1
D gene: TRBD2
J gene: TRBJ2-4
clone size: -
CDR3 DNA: TGCGCCAGCAGCCACGGGACTAGCGGGACCCAAGCCAAAAACATTCAGTACTTC
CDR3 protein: CASSHGTSGTQAKNIQYF

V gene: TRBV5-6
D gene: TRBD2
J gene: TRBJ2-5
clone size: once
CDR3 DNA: TGTGCCAGCAGCTTTGAAAGACTAGCGGGGGTAGGTCTCCAAGAGACCCAGTACTTC
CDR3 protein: CASSFERLAGVGLQETQYF

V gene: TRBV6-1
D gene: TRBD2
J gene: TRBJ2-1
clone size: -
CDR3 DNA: TGTGCCAGCAGTGTTAGCGGGTCGTATGAGCAGTTCTTC
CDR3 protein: CASSVSGSYEQFF

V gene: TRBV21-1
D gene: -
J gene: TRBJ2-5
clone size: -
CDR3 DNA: TGTGCCAGCAGCAAGATACCAACGGACAGAACCTATATTCAAGAGACCCAGTACTTC
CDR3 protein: CASSKIPTDRTYIQETQYF

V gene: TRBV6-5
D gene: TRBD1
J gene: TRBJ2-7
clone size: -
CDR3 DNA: TGTGCCAGCAGTGCGAGCGGGACAGGGAGTATCGAGCAGTACTTC
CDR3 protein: CASSASGTGSIEQYF

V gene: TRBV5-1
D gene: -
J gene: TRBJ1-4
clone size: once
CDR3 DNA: TGCGCCAGCAGCATTACAGGGCCTCATAATGAAAAACTGTTTTTT
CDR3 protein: CASSITGPHNEKLFF

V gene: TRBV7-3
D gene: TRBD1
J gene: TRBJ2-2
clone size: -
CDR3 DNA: TGTGCCAGCAGCGCCTCGCGACAGGGGGCGAACACCGGGGAGCTGTTTTTT
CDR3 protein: CASSASRQGANTGELFF

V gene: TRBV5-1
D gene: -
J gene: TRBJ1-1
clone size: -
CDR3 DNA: TGCGCCAGCAGCCTTGGACTCACCCTACGGGACACTGAAGCTTTCTTT
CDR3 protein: CASSLGLTLRDTEAFF

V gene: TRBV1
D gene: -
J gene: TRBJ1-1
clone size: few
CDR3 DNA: TGCACCAGCAGCCAAGACCTGGACACCCCTGGGACTGAAGCTTTCTTT
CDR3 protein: CTSSQDLDTPGTEAFF

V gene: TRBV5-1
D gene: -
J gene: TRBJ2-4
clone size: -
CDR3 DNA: TGCGCCAGCAGCTTGAGGACAGAAACAAACATTCAGTACTTC
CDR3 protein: CASSLRTETNIQYF

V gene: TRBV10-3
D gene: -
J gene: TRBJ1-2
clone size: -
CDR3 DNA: TGTGCCATCAGTGAGTCGGGAGACACCGCTAACTATGGCTACACCTTC
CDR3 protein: CAISESGDTANYGYTF

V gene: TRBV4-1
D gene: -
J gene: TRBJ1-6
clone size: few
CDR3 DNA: TGCGCCAGCAGCCAAGGGGAAGCAGGGGCAAATTCACCCCTCCACTTT
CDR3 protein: CASSQGEAGANSPLHF

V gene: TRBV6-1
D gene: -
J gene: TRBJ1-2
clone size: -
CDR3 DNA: TGTGCCAGCACTTTCAACTATGGCTACACCTTC
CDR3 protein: CASTFNYGYTF

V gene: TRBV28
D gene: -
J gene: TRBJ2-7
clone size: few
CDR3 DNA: TGTGCCAGCAGTTTATTTAGCGTAAGCTCCTACGAGCAGTACTTC
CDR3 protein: CASSLFSVSSYEQYF

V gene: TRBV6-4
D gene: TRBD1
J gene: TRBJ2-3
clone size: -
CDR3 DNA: TGTGCCAGCAGAGGGGGACAGGGGACAGATACGCAGTATTTT
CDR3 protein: CASRGGQGTDTQYF

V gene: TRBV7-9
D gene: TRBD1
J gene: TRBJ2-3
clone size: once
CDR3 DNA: TGTGCCAGCAGCTTAGGGCAGGGGGCCACAGATACGCAGTATTTT
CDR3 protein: CASSLGQGATDTQYF

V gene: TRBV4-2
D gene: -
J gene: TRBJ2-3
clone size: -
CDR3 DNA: TGTGCCAGCAGCCAAGATGATAGCGAAAGCACAGATACGCAGTATTTT
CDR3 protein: CASSQDDSESTDTQYF

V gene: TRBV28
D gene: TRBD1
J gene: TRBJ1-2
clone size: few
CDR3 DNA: TGTGCCAGCAGTTCATCGACCGGGACAGGGGCGGGTGGCTACACCTTC
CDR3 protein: CASSSSTGTGAGGYTF

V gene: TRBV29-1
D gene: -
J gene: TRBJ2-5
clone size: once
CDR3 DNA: TGCAGCGGGCGATTGGGAGCAGAGACCCAGTACTTC
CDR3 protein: CSGRLGAETQYF

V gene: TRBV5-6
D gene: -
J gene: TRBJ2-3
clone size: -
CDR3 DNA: TGTGCCAGCAGCTTGGGAGGGGGCGGGAAGACAGATACGCAGTATTTT
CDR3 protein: CASSLGGGGKTDTQYF